This T cell receptor (beta chain) was recorded in a study of T cell responses to AZD1222 COVID-19 vaccine. This CDR3 is built from 13 residues. Germline V lookup: CDR1 MNHEY, CDR2 SVGAGI. V was trimmed by 2 bases and J by 2 bases, leaving 4 bases between them. Method: immunoSEQ multiplex PCR; TCRdb's copy keeps in-frame clones and lacks some. The sample yields approximately 150,000 clones, 85% to 95% seen once. Points on this clone: What it recognizes is unknown. The identical CDR3 is also encoded by other nucleotide sequences in the sample.

Study-wide findings and caveats: There were vaccine-associated CD4 TCRs across spike, dominant at 160-218 and 743-854. Only a handful of AZD1222 recipients, roughly six in all, had baseline seropositivity. Most donors were white British and more were female, and clonal diversity was possibly underestimated. Repertoire sampling happened only post peak T cell response.

V and J are TRBV6-5 and TRBJ1-5; D not resolved. The source is an adult in good health. Sequenced here: peripheral blood, sampled on day 0 of AZD1222 vaccination. The CDR3 here is CASSYGGNQPQHF. In nucleotides, the CDR3 is TGTGCCAGCAGTTACGGTGGCAATCAGCCCCAGCATTTT.